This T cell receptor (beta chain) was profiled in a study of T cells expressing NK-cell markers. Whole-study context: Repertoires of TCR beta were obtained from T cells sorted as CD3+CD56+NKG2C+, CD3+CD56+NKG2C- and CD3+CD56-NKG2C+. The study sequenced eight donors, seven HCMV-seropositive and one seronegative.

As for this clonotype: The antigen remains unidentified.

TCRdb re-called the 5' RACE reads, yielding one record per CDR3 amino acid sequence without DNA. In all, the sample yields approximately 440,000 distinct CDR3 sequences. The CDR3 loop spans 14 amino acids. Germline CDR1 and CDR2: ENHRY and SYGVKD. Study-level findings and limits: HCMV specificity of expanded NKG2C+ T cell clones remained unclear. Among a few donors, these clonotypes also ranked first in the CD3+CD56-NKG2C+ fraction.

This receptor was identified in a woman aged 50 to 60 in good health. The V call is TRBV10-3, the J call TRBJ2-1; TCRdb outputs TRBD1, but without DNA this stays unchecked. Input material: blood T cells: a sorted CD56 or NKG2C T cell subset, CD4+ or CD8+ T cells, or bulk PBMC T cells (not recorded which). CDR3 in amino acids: CAISVKGFYNEQFF.